Listed here are 23 T cell receptor beta chains from one sample, sequenced in a study of blood T cells in healthy people across ages. A second PCR of about 7 to 12 cycles used a sample-barcoded 5' primer and a J-beta primer mix. TCRdb redid the calling of the 5' RACE reads with MiXCR, one entry per CDR3 protein. Of about 680,000 distinct CDR3 sequences listed, over 45% are singletons. The sequenced material came from blood. The receptors shown here come from a woman in her sixties in good health.

This chain connects TRBV27 to TRBJ2-3; 8 nucleotides align to TRBD1. This CDR3 has 14 residues. The J segment lost 9 bases and the V segment lost 3 bases, leaving 8 bases of the junction unmatched. CDR1 MNHEY and CDR2 SMNVEV come from the germline V gene (reference sequence). CDR3 bases: TGTGCCAGCAGTTTTCGGTCCAGGGGGCCGACGCAGTATTTT. This codes for CASSFRSRGPTQYF.

The chain couples TRBV4-1 to TRBJ2-1; 12 bases are shared with TRBD2. Per the germline V gene, CDR1 is MGHRA and CDR2 is YSYEKL. Trimming at V came to 1 base and at J to 8 bases, leaving 18 bases not matched to a gene. The CDR3 length is 20 residues. CDR3 bases: TGCGCCAGCAGCCAAGTGGGTCTAGCGGGGGGGCCGAGTTTAGGCGATGAGCAGTTCTTC. Its translation is CASSQVGLAGGPSLGDEQFF.

This chain uses TRBV7-9 with TRBJ2-3; D is perhaps TRBD2 (5 bases). With 5 bases removed from V and 2 bases from J, the gap between germline ends came to 17 bases. Germline CDR1 and CDR2: SEHNR and FQNEAQ (reference sequence). The CDR3 has 16 amino acids. The DNA of the CDR3 is TGTGCCAGCAGCCTTCGGGCCGCGACTAACACAGATACGCAGTATTTT. Its protein is CASSLRAATNTDTQYF.

This clonotype has ten or more counts. The chain employs TRBV12-3 or TRBV12-4 and TRBJ1-1; 11 bases are shared with TRBD1. CDR3 size: 16 residues. V was clipped by 4 bases and J by 4 bases; unmatched bases: 8. The CDR3 region is CASSSDRGRGGTEAFF. The CDR3 DNA sequence: TGTGCCAGCAGTTCGGACAGGGGGCGGGGGGGCACTGAAGCTTTCTTT.

This clonotype was seen only a few times. The chain links TRBV4-2 to TRBJ2-5, with TRBD2 identical over 8 bases. Trimming cost V 1 base and J 4 bases; bases outside gene matches: 8. The CDR3 consists of 16 residues. The germline V gene encodes CDR1 LGHNA and CDR2 YNFKEQ. The CDR3 here is CASSQVGGGPSETQYF. In nucleotides, the CDR3 is TGTGCCAGCAGCCAAGTCGGGGGGGGCCCTTCAGAGACCCAGTACTTC.

This chain links TRBV12-3 or TRBV12-4 with TRBJ1-5; the D gene is possibly TRBD1 (5 bases). This CDR3 comprises 13 residues. Between the trimmed V and J ends, which lost 8 bases and 2 bases, there was a span of 10 bases. The DNA for the CDR3 is TGTGCCAGCCGCCGAGGGGGCAATCAGCCCCAGCATTTT. This gives the protein CASRRGGNQPQHF.

The genes are TRBV24-1 and TRBJ2-5; the D gene could be TRBD1 or TRBD2 (5 bases each). Per germline, CDR1 KGHDR and CDR2 SFDVKD. The CDR3 sequence is 12 residues long. Trimming stripped 10 bases from V and 7 bases from J, with 15 bases between. The CDR3 nucleotides read TGTGCCACGGGGACGGATTTGGGGACCCAGTACTTC. Its protein product is CATGTDLGTQYF.

The chain joins TRBV20-1 to TRBJ2-3, with 10 bases aligning to TRBD2. The CDR3 spans 19 residues. Germline lookup yields CDR1 DFQATT and CDR2 SNEGSKA (reference sequence). J lost 4 bases, V lost 3 bases, and 19 bases had no gene match. CDR3 in DNA: TGCAGTGCTAGCCCCCGGGCTAGCGGGAGAATTTTGAGGGCAGATACGCAGTATTTT. Amino acid sequence: CSASPRASGRILRADTQYF.

Details on this clonotype: A junction boundary mismatches the germline segment, possibly from a read error. The chain joins TRBV7-9 to TRBJ2-5; D is ambiguous. The CDR3 has 12 residues. CDR1 SEHNR and CDR2 FQNEAQ come from the germline V gene (reference sequence). In DNA, the CDR3 is TGTGCCGGCAGCCCCCTAGTGGTGGAGCAGTACTTC. Its translation is CAGSPLVVEQYF.

The genes are TRBV20-1 and TRBJ2-5, with D possibly being TRBD1 (6 bases). The germline V gene has CDR1 DFQATT and CDR2 SNEGSKA (reference sequence). The CDR3 totals 13 residues. The ends were cut back, 5 bases at V and 4 bases at J, with 14 bases in the middle. The CDR3 region has the DNA TGCAGTGCTGGACAGTCGGCGGGAGAGACCCAGTACTTC. This codes for CSAGQSAGETQYF.

The chain employs TRBV5-1 and TRBJ1-1; 7 bases fit TRBD1. Looked up from germline, CDR1 is SGHRS and CDR2 is YFSETQ. The junction had 4 bases not matched to a gene; V was cut back by 0 bases and J by 2 bases. This CDR3 region has 15 residues. The chain's CDR3 is CASSLVTGVNTEAFF. CDR3 coding DNA: TGCGCCAGCAGCTTGGTAACAGGGGTTAACACTGAAGCTTTCTTT.

The V gene is TRBV20-1, the J gene TRBJ2-7; TRBD1 is a possible D gene (6 bases). The germline V and J ends were trimmed by 1 base and 3 bases, with 13 bases remaining between them. Germline CDR1 and CDR2: DFQATT and SNEGSKA (reference sequence). The CDR3 covers 14 residues. The CDR3 is CSARVPGQGYEQYF. In nucleotides, the CDR3 is TGCAGTGCTAGAGTTCCGGGACAAGGCTACGAGCAGTACTTC.

This chain uses TRBV6-2 or TRBV6-3 with TRBJ2-5; TRBD2 matches at 10 bases. Germline V gene data show CDR1 as MNHEY and CDR2 as SVGEGT. The CDR3 loop spans 18 amino acids. J gave up 11 bases and V 4 bases, and 22 bases lay outside the gene matches. This CDR3 is CASSFLGPASGRTGEQYF. In DNA, the CDR3 is TGTGCCAGCAGTTTCCTCGGGCCTGCTAGCGGGAGAACCGGGGAGCAGTACTTC.

The rearrangement uses TRBV27 and TRBJ2-7; TRBD2 aligns across 8 bases. Germline V lookup: CDR1 MNHEY, CDR2 SMNVEV (reference sequence). This CDR3 has 14 residues. V trimming: 5 bases; J trimming: 3 bases; junction bases outside the gene matches: 6. In DNA, the CDR3 is TGTGCCAGCAGTGGCCGCGGGGGGAACTACGAGCAGTACTTC. Protein: CASSGRGGNYEQYF.

The chain has TRBV7-2 and TRBJ2-5; no definite D call. The CDR3 is 13 amino acids. V was trimmed by 3 bases and J by 3 bases, leaving 8 bases between them. Germline lookup yields CDR1 SGHTA and CDR2 FQGNSA. The CDR3 spells CASSFAAEETQYF. CDR3 nucleotide sequence: TGTGCCAGCAGCTTCGCGGCCGAAGAGACCCAGTACTTC. The full variable domain, in which reference TRBV7-2 and TRBJ2-5 provide the parts outside the CDR3, is GAGVSQSPSNKVTEKGKDVELRCDPISGHTALYWYRQSLGQGLEFLIYFQGNSAPDKSGLPSDRFSAERTGGSVSTLTIQRTQQEDSAVYLCASSFAAEETQYFGPGTRLLVL.

The chain recombines TRBV12-3 or TRBV12-4 with TRBJ1-4; D is ambiguous. V was trimmed by 3 bases and J by 4 bases, leaving 6 bases between them. This CDR3 is built from 13 residues. CDR3 bases: TGTGCCAGCAGTTTGGCAGATAATGAAAAACTGTTTTTT. Translated: CASSLADNEKLFF.

This chain uses TRBV6-1 with TRBJ2-7; 13 bases align to TRBD2. The germline gives CDR1 MNHNS, CDR2 SASEGT. Trimming cost V 7 bases and J 5 bases; bases outside gene matches: 8. CDR3 length: 15 amino acids. CDR3 region: CASNPLAGGRDEQYF. The CDR3 bases are TGTGCCAGCAACCCACTAGCGGGAGGGAGGGACGAGCAGTACTTC.

There are many counts of this clonotype. This chain connects TRBV29-1 to TRBJ2-7; no definite D call. Germline CDR1 SQVTM, CDR2 ANQGSEA. V gave up 3 bases and J gave up 12 bases, with 18 bases separating them. The CDR3 contains 12 residues. DNA for the CDR3: TGCAGCGTTGAGGGTCAAAACCAACGGCTGTACTTC. This codes for CSVEGQNQRLYF.

The rearrangement links TRBV20-1 to TRBJ1-1, with a tentative D call TRBD1 (6 bases). Germline CDR1 is DFQATT and CDR2 is SNEGSKA (reference sequence). The CDR3 runs to 14 residues. The V gene lost 3 bases and the J gene lost 1 base, with 12 bases spanning the gap. The CDR3 DNA sequence: TGCAGTGCTAGTATTGCAGGGGCGAACACTGAAGCTTTCTTT. Its protein is CSASIAGANTEAFF.

V gene TRBV20-1 combines with J gene TRBJ2-7; 13 bases fit TRBD2. Germline-derived CDR1 and CDR2 are DFQATT and SNEGSKA (reference sequence). The CDR3 covers 15 residues. J was trimmed by 7 bases and V by 3 bases; bases with no gene match: 9. The CDR3 protein is CSARGLAGNYNEQYF. DNA of the CDR3: TGCAGTGCTAGGGGACTAGCGGGAAACTACAATGAGCAGTACTTC.

This chain links TRBV10-3 with TRBJ1-1; D uncertain. The CDR3 runs to 13 residues. CDR1 and CDR2 from the germline V gene are ENHRY and SYGVKD. Trimming took off 6 bases at V and 1 base at J, with 9 bases between the two ends. The CDR3 region is CAIRTDGNTEAFF. In nucleotides, the CDR3 is TGTGCCATCAGGACGGACGGGAACACTGAAGCTTTCTTT.

This sequence joins TRBV7-8 and TRBJ1-2; 8 bases are a match to TRBD1. Germline CDR1 reads SGHVS; CDR2 reads FQNEAQ. The CDR3 is 15 residues long. V shed 0 bases, J shed 4 bases, and the junction held 4 bases outside the gene matches. The CDR3 here is CASSLAGQGSYGYTF. The CDR3 nucleotides are TGTGCCAGCAGCTTAGCTGGACAGGGCTCCTATGGCTACACCTTC.

The chain links TRBV7-2 to TRBJ2-7; D is ambiguous. Per the germline V gene, CDR1 is SGHTA and CDR2 is FQGNSA. Trimming removed 0 bases from V and 0 bases from J, with 9 bases in between. This CDR3 contains 15 residues. The CDR3 coding sequence is TGTGCCAGCAGCTTAGCGCCCGTGAGCTCCTACGAGCAGTACTTC. It codes for CASSLAPVSSYEQYF. The full variable domain, its missing parts supplied by reference TRBV7-2 and TRBJ2-7, is GAGVSQSPSNKVTEKGKDVELRCDPISGHTALYWYRQSLGQGLEFLIYFQGNSAPDKSGLPSDRFSAERTGGSVSTLTIQRTQQEDSAVYLCASSLAPVSSYEQYFGPGTRLTVT.